This is a list of T cell receptor beta chains from one sample in a study of cytomegalovirus exposure and HLA in healthy donors. This table comes from immunoSEQ multiplex PCR, and its TCRdb copy is limited to in-frame clones, with some not included. Among some 61,000 clones, 97% were seen once, and the ten largest hold roughly 1.6%. Material: PBMCs. The receptor source for this set is a woman aged 18-29 years in good health and CMV-seropositive. Both conserved end residues are part of each CDR3. Expanded clones get a size class; other rows say once, few or many, or leave the size out.

-	TRBV9	CASSVGQDQETQYF
-	TRBV29-1	CSVEGTSGTRPGFGQFF
-	TRBV7-6	CASSLAPTWRDHEQFF
-	TRBV5-4	CASTGGGTDTQYF
-	TRBV7-9	CASSTAGTASYEQYF
-	TRBV29-1	CSVGGSGNTIYF
-	TRBV18	CASSAGAANTIYF
-	TRBV18	CASSPLLAGGHLRPTDTQYF
-	TRBV5-6	CASSLLTGGEVSTEAFF
-	TRBV5-1	CASSHGQGSYEQYF
once	TRBV6-4	CASSDSAGAGNNEQFF
once	TRBV6-5	CASSYWGPTNEKLFF
-	TRBV6-1	CASSSYLSSYNEQFF
-	TRBV6-5	CASSYTAGGTGELFF
-	TRBV7-9	CASSLGSYGYTF
-	TRBV2	CASRSDYGYTF
-	TRBV21-1	CASPDRCNQPQHF
once	TRBV5-1	CASSLAGGPDTQYF
-	TRBV2	CASSEVGTGINEQFF
-	TRBV5-8	CASSGDRGNEQFF
once	TRBV11-2	CASSPREYGYTF
-	TRBV4-2	CASSPPGQGSEETQYF
-	TRBV14	CASSQNRGQGGYTF
-	TRBV27	CASSSGLVNNEQFF
-	TRBV28	CASSLDRGRDTQYF
-	TRBV11-1	CASSLRLAEPQETQYF
once	TRBV28	CASSSSTYRNTEAFF
-	TRBV6-5	CASSRLATDTQYF
once	TRBV11-2	CASSLLGGGLETQYF
-	TRBV6-6	CASRPRDSEAFF
-	TRBV5-1	CASSPGLADNEQFF
-	TRBV5-6	CASSSWGFSYEQYF
-	TRBV7-7	CASSLGTGGWTSGRVEEQFF
-	TRBV28	CASSTRQGYGYTF
-	TRBV19	CASSIGKGTDTQYF
-	TRBV28	CASRTPMGRGYGYTF
-	TRBV7-2	CASSLEASGTNEQFF
once	TRBV19	CASSILYLTVDRGYTF
-	TRBV2	CASRGTRRTGELFF
-	TRBV14	CASSQDGAHRGRGYGYTF
-	TRBV7-6	CASSLFGKSDEQYF
-	TRBV6-4	CASSDGTASTDTQYF
-	TRBV5-4	CASSLGLAGEADTQYF
-	TRBV19	CASRSERESTYNEQFF
-	TRBV7-9	CASSQGGLGNEKLFF
-	TRBV6-6	CASSHRTGETGELFF
-	TRBV7-2	CASSRSSSGLDYEQYF
-	TRBV27	CASSPSSYEQYF
-	TRBV6-1	CASSEVGTDYEQYF
-	TRBV2	CASTTREGTYNEQFF
-	TRBV7-2	CASSEIATGGYGYTF